This T cell receptor (beta chain) originates from a study of blood T cell repertoires in COVID-19. Clones were read by immunoSEQ multiplex PCR, and TCRdb kept only the in-frame ones, dropping some. The sample has 250,000 to 300,000 clones, approximately 87% seen once. The sequenced material came from peripheral blood. The TCR was taken from a man in his sixties who had recovered from COVID-19.

The CDR3 loop reads CASGLDRGGYTDTQYF. CDR3 nucleotide sequence: TGTGCCAGCGGATTGGACCGGGGGGGCTACACAGATACGCAGTATTTT. V usage is TRBV5-5 and J usage is TRBJ2-3; 8 positions agree with TRBD2. The CDR3 has 16 residues. J was trimmed by 2 bases and V by 7 bases; bases with no gene match: 12. The V gene's germline CDR1 is SGHKS and CDR2 YYEKEE (reference sequence).